The present TCR beta chain was sequenced within a study of a mutant IDH1 vaccine in newly diagnosed glioma. This sample's time point: week 23, last vaccination. One vaccine dose held 300 ug of mutant IDH1 20-mer peptide and came with topical imiquimod. As concerns this clone: The target antigen is unknown.

TCRdb's table, derived via immunoSEQ multiplex PCR, lists solely in-frame clones and lacks some. Of tens of thousands of clones in the sample, 80% to 90% were seen once. Sequencing was performed on PBMCs, taken from a glioma patient whose treatment included an IDH1 peptide vaccine. This TCR derives from a woman in her thirties or forties with glioma. Some clones in this sample may be carry-over from other donors' samples.

CDR3 sequence: CASKEQGVTNEKLFF. CDR3 DNA: TGTGCCAGCAAAGAACAGGGGGTTACTAATGAAAAACTGTTTTTT. This rearrangement joins TRBV2 to TRBJ1-4; 8 nucleotides line up with TRBD1. Losses at the gene ends were 7 bases for V and 2 bases for J; bases not matched to a gene: 6. Germline CDR1 and CDR2: SNHLY and FYNNEI. CDR3 length: 15 amino acids.